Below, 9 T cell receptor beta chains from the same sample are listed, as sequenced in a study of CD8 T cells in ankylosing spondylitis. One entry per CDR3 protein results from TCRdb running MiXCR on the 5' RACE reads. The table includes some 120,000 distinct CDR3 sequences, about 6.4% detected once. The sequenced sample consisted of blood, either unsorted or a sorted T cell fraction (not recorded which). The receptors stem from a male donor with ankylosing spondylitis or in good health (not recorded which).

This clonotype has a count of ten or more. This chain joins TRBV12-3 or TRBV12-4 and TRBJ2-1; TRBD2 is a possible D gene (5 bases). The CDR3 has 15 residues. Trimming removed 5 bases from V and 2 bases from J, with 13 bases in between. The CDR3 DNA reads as TGTGCCAGCAGTCCTCCGGCACTAGCCTACAATGAGCAGTTCTTC. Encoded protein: CASSPPALAYNEQFF.

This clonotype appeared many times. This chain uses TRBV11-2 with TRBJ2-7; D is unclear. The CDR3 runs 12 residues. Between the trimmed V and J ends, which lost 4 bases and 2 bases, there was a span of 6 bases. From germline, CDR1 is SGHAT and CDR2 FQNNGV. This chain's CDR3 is CASSSVTYEQYF. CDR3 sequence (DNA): TGTGCCAGCAGCTCAGTGACCTACGAGCAGTACTTC.

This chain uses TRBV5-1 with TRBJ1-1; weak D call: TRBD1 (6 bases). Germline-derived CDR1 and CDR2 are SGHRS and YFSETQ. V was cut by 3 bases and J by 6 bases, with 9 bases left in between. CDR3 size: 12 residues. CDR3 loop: CASSSGTPEAFF. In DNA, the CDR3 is TGCGCCAGCAGCTCCGGGACACCTGAAGCTTTCTTT.

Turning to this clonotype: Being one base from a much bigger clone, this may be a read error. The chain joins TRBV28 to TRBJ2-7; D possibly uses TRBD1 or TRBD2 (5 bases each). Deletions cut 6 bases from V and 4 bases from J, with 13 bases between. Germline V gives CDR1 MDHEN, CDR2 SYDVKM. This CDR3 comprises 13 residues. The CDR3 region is CASRGRSGYEQYF. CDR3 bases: TGTGCCAGCAGGGGGCGCAGCGGTTACGAGCAGTACTTC.

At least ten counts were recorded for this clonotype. This CDR3 reads CASSVWDRTDTQYF. CDR3 bases: TGTGCCAGCAGCGTATGGGACCGCACAGATACGCAGTATTTT. The J gene is TRBJ2-3, the V gene TRBV9; perhaps D is TRBD1 or TRBD2 (5 bases each). The V gene lost 1 base and the J gene lost 1 base, with 7 bases spanning the gap. CDR3 length: 14 residues. Per the germline V gene, CDR1 is SGDLS and CDR2 is YYNGEE. Together with reference TRBV9 and TRBJ2-3, the CDR3 gives the full variable domain: DSGVTQTPKHLITATGQRVTLRCSPRSGDLSVYWYQQSLDQGLQFLIQYYNGEERAKGNILERFSAQQFPDLHSELNLSSLELGDSALYFCASSVWDRTDTQYFGPGTRLTVL.

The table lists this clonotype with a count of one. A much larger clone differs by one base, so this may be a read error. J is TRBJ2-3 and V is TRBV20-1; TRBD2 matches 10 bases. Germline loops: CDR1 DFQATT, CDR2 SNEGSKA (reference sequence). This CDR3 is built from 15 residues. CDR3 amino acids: CSARDPRTSGDTLYF. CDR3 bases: TGCAGTGCTAGAGATCCGAGGACTAGCGGAGATACGCTGTATTTT.

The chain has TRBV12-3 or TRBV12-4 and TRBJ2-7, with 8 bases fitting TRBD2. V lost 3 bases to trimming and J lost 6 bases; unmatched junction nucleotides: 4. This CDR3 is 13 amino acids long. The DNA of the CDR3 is TGTGCCAGCAGTTTTAAAAGCGGGGGCGAGCAGTACTTC. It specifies CASSFKSGGEQYF.

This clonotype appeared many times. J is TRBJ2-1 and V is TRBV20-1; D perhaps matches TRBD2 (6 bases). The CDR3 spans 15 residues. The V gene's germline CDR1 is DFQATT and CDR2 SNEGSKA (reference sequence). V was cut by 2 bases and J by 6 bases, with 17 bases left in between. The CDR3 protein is CSARWGLTTGNEQFF. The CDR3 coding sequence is TGCAGTGCTAGATGGGGACTGACAACGGGCAATGAGCAGTTCTTC.

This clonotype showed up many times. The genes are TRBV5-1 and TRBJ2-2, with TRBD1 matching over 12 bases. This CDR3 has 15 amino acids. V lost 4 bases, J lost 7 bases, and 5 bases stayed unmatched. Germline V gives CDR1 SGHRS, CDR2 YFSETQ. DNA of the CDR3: TGCGCCAGCAGCGCCGGGACAGGGGGCATCGGGGAGCTGTTTTTT. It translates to CASSAGTGGIGELFF.